A selection of T cell receptor beta chains follows, all from one sample in a study of T cells in Graves' hyperthyroidism and ophthalmopathy. TCRdb re-called the multiplex PCR reads through MiXCR, storing one row per CDR3 protein. The table lists hundreds of thousands of distinct CDR3 sequences, approximately 14% of them singletons. Sample: blood. Every receptor here comes from a woman under 30 with Graves' hyperthyroidism. CDR3s include the opening cysteine and the closing phenylalanine or tryptophan.

J gene	V gene	CDR3 protein
TRBJ2-1	TRBV27	CASSGVPNEQFF
TRBJ2-7	TRBV28	CASSLPGAGPYEQYF
TRBJ1-2	TRBV28	CASSDPGQGIYGYTF
TRBJ1-4	TRBV20-1	CSAGVGEKLFF
TRBJ2-2	TRBV24-1	CATSDPGPGELFF
TRBJ1-1	TRBV10-3	CAIRLTGWNTEAFF
TRBJ1-1	TRBV25-1	CASSEAGGAGATEAFF
TRBJ2-3	TRBV12-3/TRBV12-4	CASSLANYNTQYF
TRBJ2-7	TRBV10-3	CAISGGLSSYEQYF
TRBJ2-2	TRBV20-1	CSAGARLTGELFF
TRBJ1-1	TRBV29-1	CSAVSDSRENTEAFF
TRBJ2-1	TRBV3-1	CASSTPSSYNEQLF
TRBJ2-5	TRBV5-1	CASSLVHWQETQYF
TRBJ2-2	TRBV4-1	CASRRGIFHTGELFF
TRBJ2-7	TRBV6-5	CASSYFRGSYEQYF
TRBJ2-7	TRBV20-1	CSAKQGARYEQYF
TRBJ2-7	TRBV28	CASSRGQGLGEQYF
TRBJ2-6	TRBV4-3	CASSQDSYGANVLTF
TRBJ1-6	TRBV27	CASSLEGGDSPLHF
TRBJ2-1	TRBV7-3	CASSSSNTYNEQFF
TRBJ2-7	TRBV20-1	CSANAGLAGVRTYEQYF
TRBJ2-7	TRBV24-1	CATSEGPAGDEQYF
TRBJ1-2	TRBV28	CASSPRQTTNYGYTF
TRBJ1-5	TRBV12-3/TRBV12-4	CASTGRGNQPQHF
TRBJ2-3	TRBV28	CASSSLGTSGRASGTDTQYF
TRBJ1-4	TRBV19	CASSPDRGPSNEKLFF
TRBJ2-7	TRBV29-1	CSVEELGEQYF
TRBJ2-1	TRBV6-2/TRBV6-3	CASSPGTSGGTEQFF